The next 5 T cell receptor beta chains were all read from a single sample in a study of blood T cell repertoires in COVID-19. Only in-frame clones appear in the TCRdb table, and some are missing; sequencing was by immunoSEQ multiplex PCR. The data contain about 260,000 clones, 85% to 90% of them singletons. The source material was peripheral blood. Every receptor here comes from a human donor in a cohort sampled during active COVID-19.

This rearrangement joins TRBV5-1 to TRBJ2-7, with TRBD1 identical over 8 bases. The CDR3 is 15 residues long. The J segment lost 2 bases and the V segment lost 4 bases, leaving 8 bases of the junction unmatched. Germline lookup yields CDR1 SGHRS and CDR2 YFSETQ. CDR3 nucleotides: TGCGCCAGCAGCCCCCGACAGGGGACGGCCTACGAGCAGTACTTC. Translating gives CASSPRQGTAYEQYF.

V and J are TRBV5-1 and TRBJ1-1; D remains ambiguous. The CDR3 is 15 amino acids. Germline V gene data show CDR1 as SGHRS and CDR2 as YFSETQ. The V gene lost 0 bases and the J gene lost 5 bases, with 14 bases spanning the gap. CDR3 nucleotides: TGCGCCAGCAGCTTGGCGGGTCGGGGTGGAACTGAAGCTTTCTTT. Translation gives CASSLAGRGGTEAFF.

The chain recombines TRBV30 with TRBJ2-1; 8 bases agree with TRBD2. The CDR3 consists of 16 residues. Per germline, CDR1 GTSNPN and CDR2 SVGIG (reference sequence). V trimming: 2 bases; J trimming: 2 bases; junction bases outside the gene matches: 8. CDR3 bases: TGTGCCTGGAGTTCTACCGGGAGGGCCCCCTACAATGAGCAGTTCTTC. Amino acid sequence: CAWSSTGRAPYNEQFF. Supplemented by reference TRBV30 and TRBJ2-1, the full variable domain reads SQTIHQWPATLVQPVGSPLSLECTVEGTSNPNLYWYRQAAGRGLQLLFYSVGIGQISSEVPQNLSASRPQDRQFILSSKKLLLSDSGFYLCAWSSTGRAPYNEQFFGPGTRLTVL.

The chain combines TRBV24-1 with TRBJ2-7; D perhaps matches TRBD2 (5 bases). Germline assignment: CDR1 KGHDR and CDR2 SFDVKD. The CDR3 is 16 residues long. V was pared by 2 bases and J by 3 bases, with 16 bases between. Here the CDR3 reads CATSDYLPGTNYEQYF. The CDR3 DNA reads as TGTGCCACCAGTGATTATCTGCCGGGAACCAACTACGAGCAGTACTTC.

The chain employs TRBV11-2 and TRBJ2-3, with D tentatively TRBD2 (5 bases). The length of the CDR3 is 15 residues. Germline V gene data show CDR1 as SGHAT and CDR2 as FQNNGV. V dropped 2 bases and J dropped 6 bases, with 15 bases sitting between them. The CDR3 protein is CASSLLQVPGDTQYF. For the CDR3, the DNA is TGTGCCAGCAGCTTACTGCAGGTGCCGGGGGATACGCAGTATTTT.